The 2 T cell receptor beta chains presented below share a single source sample, sequenced in a study of T-cell memory formation after mild COVID-19. In TCRdb, the 5' RACE reads were re-called with MiXCR into one record per CDR3 protein. The data show just under 550,000 distinct CDR3 sequences, about a fifth seen once. The sequenced material came from PBMCs or a T cell subset sorted from them (not recorded which). These receptor sequences come from an adult woman who had mild COVID-19 (a few samples of this study predate the infection). Cell type and time point are not known.

The genes are TRBV7-8 and TRBJ2-5; D remains unclear. The V end was cut by 5 bases, the J end by 5 bases, with 15 bases between. Germline values: CDR1 SGHVS, CDR2 FQNEAQ. The CDR3 extends over 14 amino acids. CDR3 protein: CASSHRPVKETQYF. CDR3 nucleotide sequence: TGTGCCAGCAGCCATCGTCCCGTAAAGGAGACCCAGTACTTC.

The J gene is TRBJ2-2, the V gene TRBV7-9, with 7 bases that match TRBD1. Losses at the gene ends were 6 bases for V and 3 bases for J; bases not matched to a gene: 10. This CDR3 has 16 amino acids. Germline V CDR1 and CDR2: SEHNR, FQNEAQ (reference sequence). CDR3 region: CASRQPRQGYTGELFF. The CDR3 DNA reads as TGTGCCAGCAGACAGCCCAGACAGGGATACACCGGGGAGCTGTTTTTT.